Sequencing of this T cell receptor beta chain was carried out in a study of identical twins (TCRdb year 2016). Turning to the overall study: To test whether fetal clonotypes persist, the study used deep sequencing on TCR alpha and beta repertoires from monozygotic twins, unrelated adults of various ages, and cord blood. Replicate twin experiments were performed at different times using different library preparation protocols to rule out contamination.

The study at large found these results: Because the same donors could not be followed over many years, the conclusions depended on cross-sectional statistical analysis. Excess twin sharing in beta out-of-frame sequences was weaker because fewer shared sequences lowered the signal-to-noise ratio. Zero-insertion analyses could be partly confounded by invariant T cells such as MAIT and iNKT, though diverse VJ usage argued against such confounding for most clonotypes. In monozygotic twins, recombination models systematically underestimated out-of-frame TCR alpha sharing, but the models matched the sharing seen between unrelated individuals. Abundant cord blood beta clonotypes had fewer insertions, young adult naive repertoires showed a similar but weaker trend, and memory repertoires showed no such trend. Compared with coincidental sharing between unrelated individuals, out-of-frame TCR alpha sequences shared between twins showed an excess of sequences with low generation probability.

Libraries were prepared through 5' RACE. Instrument used: Illumina HiSeq 2000. A universal primer binding site was added through template switching, and the final cDNA carried a unique molecular identifier so that TCR cDNA molecules could be counted accurately. Specific primers in the conserved constant-segment region were used to synthesize first-strand cDNA for TCR alpha and beta chains. To control for contamination, every cDNA library carried two barcodes: a SMART-Mk sample barcode plus Illumina barcodes. TruSeq adapter sequences along with Illumina sample barcodes were introduced in two successive PCR steps. The Illumina HiSeq platform was used with custom primers to sequence TCR alpha and beta cDNA libraries. Regarding the original processing steps: MiGEC was used to process raw reads and extract unique molecular identifiers, and MiXCR was used to find CDR3 positions. For each individual, recombination models were inferred using an EM algorithm with the repgenHMM and IGoR tools. The analysis of shared clonotypes was done with the tcR package in R, with sharing normalized by the product of cloneset sizes. Out-of-frame nonproductive sequences were analyzed to study raw recombination free of thymic and clonal selection effects. In-frame beta chains were kept once TCRdb had trimmed the public reads at Q25 with fastp and called clones with MiXCR. One record per CDR3 amino acid sequence lists the most common genes and DNA. None of the V and J calls come from the authors' own analysis; TCRdb made them. The sample table lists about 530,000 distinct CDR3 sequences, about 15% of them with a count of one. 0.44% of the sample is held by the ten biggest clonotypes.

This clonotype was counted a few times. It lacks a known antigen. Base qualities are not provided; no much larger clone lies one nucleotide away. Based on the germline V gene, the CDR1 and CDR2 sequences are SGHRS and YFSETQ. V is reduced by 0 bases and J by 4 bases, leaving a spacing of 13 bases between them. The CDR3 runs 15 residues from the cysteine to the phenylalanine. The sequence is cut down to CDR3 DNA, 45 bases in frame from base 1. Every donor was a healthy Caucasian. Three pairs of female monozygotic twins, all aged roughly 18 to 30 years, were included in the twin cohort. CD4+ and CD8+ T cell populations were isolated with positive isolation kits from Invitrogen. These same data were also listed under a study on yellow fever vaccine responses in identical twins. Looking at the second paper: According to the authors, in identical twins the way T cells responded to vaccination appeared partly convergent and partly personalized. In identical twins, the study followed T cell clones that responded to the vaccine with precision.

The origin of this receptor is a woman aged 18-30 years in good health. The specimen was CD4+ T cells sorted from blood. The rearranged segments are TRBV5-1 and TRBJ1-2, with the D gene not clear enough to name. The DNA sequence is given as TGCGCCAGCAGCTTGGACGGCCCCCAAACCTATGGCTACACCTTC. It translates to CASSLDGPQTYGYTF.